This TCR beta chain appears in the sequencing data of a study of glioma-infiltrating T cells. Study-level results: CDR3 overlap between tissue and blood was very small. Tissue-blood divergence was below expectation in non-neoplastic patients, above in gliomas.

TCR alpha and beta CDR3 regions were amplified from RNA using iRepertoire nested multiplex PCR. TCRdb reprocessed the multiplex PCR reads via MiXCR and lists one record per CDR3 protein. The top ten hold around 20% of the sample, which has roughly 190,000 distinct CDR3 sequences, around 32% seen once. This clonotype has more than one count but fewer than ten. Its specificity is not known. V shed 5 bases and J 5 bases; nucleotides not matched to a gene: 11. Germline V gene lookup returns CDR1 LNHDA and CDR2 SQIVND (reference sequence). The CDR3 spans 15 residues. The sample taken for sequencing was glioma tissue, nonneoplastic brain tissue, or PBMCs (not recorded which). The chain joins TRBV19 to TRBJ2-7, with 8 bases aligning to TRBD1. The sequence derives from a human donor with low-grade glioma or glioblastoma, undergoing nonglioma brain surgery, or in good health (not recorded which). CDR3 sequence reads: CASSPRQGFMHEQYF. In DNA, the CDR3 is TGTGCCAGTAGTCCCCGACAGGGGTTTATGCACGAGCAGTACTTC.